This section outlines one TCR beta chain sequence together with its context. The PCR employed 60 Vbeta primers together with 13 Jbeta primers. Libraries were prepared by immunoSEQ multiplex PCR; TCRdb keeps only in-frame clonotypes and omits some of them. The sample lists 65,000 to 95,000 clones, 70% to 85% occurring once. Losses at the gene ends were 5 bases for V and 4 bases for J; bases not matched to a gene: 3. Germline V gene data show CDR1 as MNHEY and CDR2 as SVGAGI. CDR3 length: 13 amino acids. This sample is part of a study of cytomegalovirus exposure and HLA in healthy donors. The source is a human donor in good health. The V and J genes are TRBV6-5 and TRBJ1-1; 8 bases agree with TRBD1. Specimen: PBMCs. As DNA, the CDR3 is TGTGCCAGCAGTACGCAGGGGGCCACTGAAGCTTTCTTT. Translating it yields CASSTQGATEAFF.